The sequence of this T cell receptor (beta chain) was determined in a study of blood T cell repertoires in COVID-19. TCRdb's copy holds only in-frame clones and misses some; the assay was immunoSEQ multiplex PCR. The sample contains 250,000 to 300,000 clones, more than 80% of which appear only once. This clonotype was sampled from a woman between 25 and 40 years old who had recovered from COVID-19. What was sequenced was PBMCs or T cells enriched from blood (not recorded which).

The DNA of the CDR3 is TGTGCCAGCAGTGAAAATGGCTTTTTCACTGAAGCTTTCTTT. As protein: CASSENGFFTEAFF. This chain links TRBV2 with TRBJ1-1, with no clear D. Germline CDR1 is SNHLY and CDR2 is FYNNEI. This CDR3 is 14 amino acids long. V lost 2 bases to trimming and J lost 4 bases, with 11 bases between them.